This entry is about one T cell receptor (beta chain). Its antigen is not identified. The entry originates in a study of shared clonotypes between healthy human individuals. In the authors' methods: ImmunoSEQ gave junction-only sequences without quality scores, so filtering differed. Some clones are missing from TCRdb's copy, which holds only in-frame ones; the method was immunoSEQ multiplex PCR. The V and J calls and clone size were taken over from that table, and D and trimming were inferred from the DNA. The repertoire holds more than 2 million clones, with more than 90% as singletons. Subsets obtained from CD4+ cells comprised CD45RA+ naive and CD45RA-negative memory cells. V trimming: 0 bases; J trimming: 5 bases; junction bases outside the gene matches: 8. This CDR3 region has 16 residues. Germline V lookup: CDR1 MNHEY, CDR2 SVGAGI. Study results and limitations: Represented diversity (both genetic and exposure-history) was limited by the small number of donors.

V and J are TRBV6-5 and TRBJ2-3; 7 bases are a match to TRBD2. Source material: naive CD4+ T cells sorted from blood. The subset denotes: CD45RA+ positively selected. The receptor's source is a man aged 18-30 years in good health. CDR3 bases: TGTGCCAGCAGTTACTCGGCTAGCGGTTGGGAAGATACGCAGTATTTT. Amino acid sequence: CASSYSASGWEDTQYF.